The T cell receptor beta chain under discussion was sequenced for a study of blood T cell repertoires in COVID-19. Authors' processing steps: Nucleated cell counts were estimated from reference gene primer amplification. Profiling relied on immunoSEQ multiplex PCR, and the TCRdb table lists in-frame clones only, not all of them. V and J calls and clone size come straight from that table; D and trimming were deduced from the DNA. The repertoire has 200,000 to 300,000 clones, 85% to 90% of them found once; the top ten carry 3% to 4.5%. The CDR3 has 15 residues. CDR1 and CDR2 (germline): SNHLY, FYNNEI. Between the trimmed V and J ends, which lost 5 bases and 10 bases, there was a span of 18 bases.

The receptor was isolated from a woman aged 40 to 50 with acute or convalescent COVID-19. Sequencing input: peripheral blood. The J gene is TRBJ1-6, the V gene TRBV2; D possibly corresponds to TRBD1 (5 bases). CDR3 sequence reads: CASSLQVAGGSPLHF. The CDR3 nucleotides read TGTGCCAGCAGTTTACAGGTGGCCGGGGGATCACCCCTCCACTTT.